This is a list of T cell receptor beta chains from one sample in a study of cytomegalovirus exposure and HLA in healthy donors. Clones were sequenced by immunoSEQ multiplex PCR, and TCRdb holds only the in-frame ones, with some missing. The sample includes around 130,000 clones, over 85% of them seen just once. The source material was PBMCs. The source of these receptors is a man aged 25-40 years in good health and CMV-seronegative. Each CDR3 is given with its conserved first and last residue. D genes are given only for firm matches. Clone size is shown for a subset of rows, as once, few, many or a class of expanded clone.

v_gene	j_gene	d_gene	abundance	CDR3nt	CDR3aa
TRBV4-3	TRBJ1-6	TRBD1	once	TGCGCCAGCAGCCTCCAATCCGGGACAGGGGGCTCCTATAATTCACCCCTCCACTTT	CASSLQSGTGGSYNSPLHF
TRBV11-2	TRBJ1-5	TRBD1	few	TGTGCCAGCAGCTTAGGAGCAGGGGGCTATCAGCCCCAGCATTTT	CASSLGAGGYQPQHF
TRBV27	TRBJ1-4	TRBD1	NA	TGTGCCAGCAGTTTAAGGAGACAGGGGGCTAATGAAAAACTGTTTTTT	CASSLRRQGANEKLFF
TRBV19	TRBJ1-2	TRBD1	NA	TGTGCCACCCGGGGGGGGACAGCAAATAACTATGGCTACACCTTC	CATRGGTANNYGYTF
TRBV11-2	TRBJ1-1	NA	NA	TGTGCCAGCAGCTTGGGGCGGGGAAACCTACATCTTGAAGCTTTCTTT	CASSLGRGNLHLEAFF
TRBV2	TRBJ2-3	TRBD2	once	TGTGCCAGCAGTGCCGGACTAGCGGGGGGCACAGATACGCAGTATTTT	CASSAGLAGGTDTQYF
TRBV5-6	TRBJ2-7	NA	NA	TGTGCCAGCAGCTTGGGGGCGGGGTTCTCCTACGAGCAGTACTTC	CASSLGAGFSYEQYF
TRBV6-5	TRBJ1-6	NA	NA	TGTGCCAGCAGCGGACACTTAGATAATTCACCCCTCCACTTT	CASSGHLDNSPLHF
TRBV27	TRBJ1-4	TRBD1	NA	TGTGCCAGCAGTCCTCGGACAGGGATTGCAACTAATGAAAAACTGTTTTTT	CASSPRTGIATNEKLFF
TRBV7-9	TRBJ2-3	NA	NA	TGTGCCAGCAGCTTAGGACCCAGGGGACGGGCAGATACGCAGTATTTT	CASSLGPRGRADTQYF
TRBV28	TRBJ1-5	NA	NA	TGTGCCAGCAGTTTAGGGGCAGGGACAAGCAATCAGCCCCAGCATTTT	CASSLGAGTSNQPQHF
TRBV11-2	TRBJ1-5	TRBD1	NA	TGTGCCAGCAGCTTAGGGACAGGGAATCAGCCCCAGCATTTT	CASSLGTGNQPQHF
TRBV12-5	TRBJ1-1	NA	NA	TGTGCTAGTGGGGGGGCGGTGAACACTGAAGCTTTCTTT	CASGGAVNTEAFF
TRBV5-1	TRBJ1-2	TRBD1	NA	TGCGCCAGCAGCCCATACCGCGGACAGGGCAACTATGGCTACACCTTC	CASSPYRGQGNYGYTF
TRBV29-1	TRBJ2-7	TRBD1	NA	TGCAGCGTGACCGGGACAGCACCCTACGAGCAGTACTTC	CSVTGTAPYEQYF
TRBV11-2	TRBJ2-3	TRBD2	NA	TGTGCCAGCAGCGTTAGCGGGTCCTCAAAAACAGATACGCAGTATTTT	CASSVSGSSKTDTQYF
TRBV28	TRBJ2-1	NA	NA	TGTGCCAGCAGGGAAGGCGGGCGGGGGTTCTTC	CASREGGRGFF
TRBV11-3	TRBJ2-3	NA	NA	TGTGCCAGCAGCCCCGCCACGGGGGATACGCAGTATTTT	CASSPATGDTQYF